These 3 T cell receptor beta chains were sequenced from one sample in a study of blood T cell repertoires in COVID-19. Sequenced by immunoSEQ multiplex PCR; TCRdb stores in-frame clones only, minus some. This table holds fewer than 250,000 clones, around 90% found once. Material: peripheral blood. The receptors shown here come from a man aged 55 to 70 with COVID-19, enrolled during active disease.

The V call is TRBV6-1, the J call TRBJ1-1; 8 nucleotides line up with TRBD1. The CDR3 runs to 17 residues. V dropped 1 base and J dropped 6; count of bases not matched to a gene: 13. Germline V gene data show CDR1 as MNHNS and CDR2 as SASEGT. In DNA, the CDR3 is TGTGCCAGCAGTGAAGTAGCAGGGGGCGAGTGGGGCTCTGAAGCTTTCTTT. Its protein product is CASSEVAGGEWGSEAFF.

The V call is TRBV9, the J call TRBJ1-5, with D perhaps matching TRBD1 (6 bases). With 3 bases removed from V and 0 bases from J, the gap between germline ends came to 10 bases. The CDR3 loop spans 15 amino acids. CDR1 and CDR2 from the germline V gene are SGDLS and YYNGEE. The CDR3: CASSADSHSNQPQHF. CDR3 DNA sequence: TGTGCCAGCAGCGCGGACAGCCATAGCAATCAGCCCCAGCATTTT.

This chain connects TRBV6-2 or TRBV6-3 to TRBJ2-1, with 11 bases lining up with TRBD2. Germline CDR1 is MNHEY and CDR2 is SVGEGT. V lost 4 bases and J lost 5; bases outside the gene matches: 4. The CDR3 consists of 15 residues. The CDR3 is CASSLAGGPHNEQFF. The CDR3 nucleotides are TGTGCCAGCAGTTTAGCGGGAGGGCCCCACAATGAGCAGTTCTTC.